This T cell receptor (beta chain) was sequenced for a study of T cells after yellow fever vaccination. This clonotype was recorded many times. The antigen is unknown. V gave up 0 bases and J gave up 3 bases, with 9 bases separating them. The CDR3 extends over 14 amino acids. Germline-derived CDR1 and CDR2 are LGHNA and YSLEER. Researchers made TCR cDNA using 5'RACE template switching, and this step added a universal primer site and UMIs. Via MiXCR, TCRdb re-called the 5' RACE reads, giving one row per CDR3 protein. The top ten hold roughly a third of the sample, which has more than 55,000 distinct CDR3 sequences, 7.4% seen once. General study results and limits: Repertoires obtained by FACS sorting could include abundant clonotypes that entered as contaminants from the bulk population.

The source was CD8+ T cells sorted from PBMCs, collected 15 days after the yellow fever booster vaccination. The receptor's source is a man younger than 45 who received the YFV17D yellow fever vaccine. The rearrangement joins TRBV4-3 to TRBJ2-7; D tentatively fits TRBD1 or TRBD2 (6 bases each). The CDR3 reads CASSQDGGDYEQYF. Here the CDR3 DNA reads TGCGCCAGCAGCCAAGACGGGGGCGACTACGAGCAGTACTTC.